The 12 T cell receptor beta chains listed next were all sequenced from one sample in a study of shared clonotypes between healthy human individuals (TCRdb year 2020). The protocol used for the library was the immunoSEQ multiplex PCR assay. What TCRdb holds here is the immuneACCESS table cut down to in-frame rearrangements. Part of the clones is not present; checked against another copy, under half of the missing clones reflect an unresolved V gene, and the others are unexplained. The table for this sample lists about 2.4 million clones; roughly 93% of them were counted only once. Clones ranked in the top ten supply roughly 0.39% of the sample. The sequenced material came from naive CD4+ T cells from PBMCs. The intended sense of this specimen's cell subset or site label: CD45RA+ positively selected. The receptors originated from a man aged 18 to 30 in good health. Some clones in this sample may be carry-over from other donors' samples.

A word on this clone: Different DNA sequences within this sample yield the same CDR3. This CDR3 reads CSVVTGRGSTDTQYF. The CDR3 DNA is TGCAGCGTTGTTACGGGGCGGGGAAGCACAGATACGCAGTATTTT. V usage is TRBV29-1 and J usage is TRBJ2-3, with TRBD2 as a possible D gene (6 bases). The CDR3 covers 15 residues. Germline-derived CDR1 and CDR2 are SQVTM and ANQGSEA. V lost 4 bases to trimming and J lost 0 bases, with 14 bases between them.

The chain employs TRBV6-1 and TRBJ2-2, with D tentatively TRBD1 (6 bases). CDR1 and CDR2 from the germline V gene are MNHNS and SASEGT. The CDR3 loop spans 12 amino acids. Deletions cut 8 bases from V and 6 bases from J, with 10 bases between. The CDR3 loop reads CASLYRAGELFF. CDR3 DNA: TGTGCCAGCCTGTACAGGGCCGGGGAGCTGTTTTTT.

This clone showed up just a few times. The sample carries other DNA sequences with the same CDR3. V gene TRBV28 combines with J gene TRBJ1-1; D gene unclear. V was cut by 6 bases and J by 1 base, with 9 bases left in between. The CDR3 is made up of 13 amino acids. Germline CDR1 MDHEN, CDR2 SYDVKM. The CDR3 nucleotides are TGTGCCAGCAGCCTCCCAGGGAACACTGAAGCTTTCTTT. It yields the protein CASSLPGNTEAFF.

The chain's CDR3 is CASSLLGTGGSNYGYTF. The CDR3 coding sequence is TGTGCCAGCAGCCTCTTAGGGACAGGGGGCAGCAACTATGGCTACACCTTC. The chain carries TRBV7-2 and TRBJ1-2; TRBD1 agrees at 12 bases. The CDR3 totals 17 residues. CDR1 and CDR2 from the germline V gene are SGHTA and FQGNSA. V was pared by 5 bases and J by 2 bases, with 9 bases of the junction left unmatched. Drawing the rest from reference TRBV7-2 and TRBJ1-2, the complete variable domain is GAGVSQSPSNKVTEKGKDVELRCDPISGHTALYWYRQSLGQGLEFLIYFQGNSAPDKSGLPSDRFSAERTGGSVSTLTIQRTQQEDSAVYLCASSLLGTGGSNYGYTFGSGTRLTVV.

A word on this clone: Within the sample, other DNA sequences also encode this same CDR3. CDR3 nucleotide sequence: TGTGCCAGCTCACCGTCGACAGGGGGCCAAGAGACCCAGTACTTC. Translated, it gives CASSPSTGGQETQYF. The chain employs TRBV18 and TRBJ2-5; 9 nucleotides align to TRBD1. Per germline, CDR1 KGHSH and CDR2 LQKENI. J was trimmed by 1 base and V by 3 bases; bases with no gene match: 3. The length of the CDR3 is 15 residues.

This clone was detected only once. This sample includes further DNA sequences coding for the same CDR3. CDR3 loop: CASSGNIQYF. For the CDR3, the DNA is TGTGCCAGCAGCGGCAACATTCAGTACTTC. V is TRBV28 and J is TRBJ2-4; D gene ambiguous. This CDR3 comprises 10 residues. Per germline, CDR1 MDHEN and CDR2 SYDVKM. V lost 6 bases and J lost 7, with 4 bases in between.

V and J are TRBV10-3 and TRBJ1-5, with 9 bases fitting TRBD1. Trimming took 10 bases from V and 0 from J; bases not matched to a gene: 7. Germline values: CDR1 ENHRY, CDR2 SYGVKD. The CDR3 has 15 amino acids. The CDR3 spells CATKGQGVSNQPQHF. The CDR3 DNA reads as TGTGCCACCAAGGGACAGGGAGTTAGCAATCAGCCCCAGCATTTT.

The V and J genes are TRBV6-4 and TRBJ2-3; possibly TRBD1 for D (6 bases). Germline CDR1 and CDR2: MRHNA and SNTAGT. Trimming pared 5 bases from V and 6 bases from J, leaving 18 bases between. The length of the CDR3 is 15 residues. This chain's CDR3 is CASSTGHTIGDTQYF. CDR3 DNA sequence: TGTGCCAGCAGTACGGGACATACCATCGGGGATACGCAGTATTTT.

The chain is built from TRBV2 and TRBJ2-3; 12 bases are shared with TRBD2. The CDR3 has 16 amino acids. V shed 6 bases and J 2 bases; nucleotides not matched to a gene: 6. CDR1 is SNHLY, CDR2 FYNNEI, per germline. CDR3 loop: CASRATSGRITDTQYF. The CDR3, as DNA: TGTGCCAGCAGGGCTACTAGCGGGAGGATCACAGATACGCAGTATTTT.

The chain carries TRBV6-5 and TRBJ2-7; the D gene is possibly TRBD1 (5 bases). V was pared by 5 bases and J by 9 bases, with 23 bases between. CDR3 length: 15 amino acids. Per the germline V gene, CDR1 is MNHEY and CDR2 is SVGAGI. Here the CDR3 reads CASSPLQAQFLRQYF. DNA for the CDR3: TGTGCCAGCAGTCCCTTACAGGCCCAGTTCTTAAGGCAGTACTTC.

This clone was counted only a few times. Additional DNA sequences in this sample encode the identical CDR3. The V and J genes are TRBV28 and TRBJ2-2; no reliable D call. The V end lost 1 base, the J end lost 7 bases, and 1 base lay between the germline ends. The germline V gene has CDR1 MDHEN and CDR2 SYDVKM. The CDR3 is made up of 11 amino acids. The CDR3 bases are TGTGCCAGCAGTTTATTCGGGGAGCTGTTTTTT. This sequence encodes CASSLFGELFF.

The genes are TRBV10-2 and TRBJ1-2; 7 bases are a match to TRBD1. The germline V gene encodes CDR1 WSHSY and CDR2 SAAADI. V lost 6 bases to trimming and J lost 8 bases; unmatched junction nucleotides: 15. CDR3 size: 15 residues. CDR3 sequence reads: CASRDLDRTLWGYTF. The CDR3 bases are TGCGCCAGCAGAGACTTGGACAGGACTCTTTGGGGCTACACCTTC.